The clone carrying this TCR beta chain was counted a few times. The antigen is unknown. These data come from a study of T cell responses to AZD1222 COVID-19 vaccine. V lost 8 bases and J 4 bases, leaving 15 bases between the germline ends. The CDR3 runs to 14 residues. CDR1 is SNHLY and CDR2 is FYNNEI in the germline V gene. The data were produced by immunoSEQ multiplex PCR, yet TCRdb's version contains in-frame clones alone and is incomplete. The sample has tens of thousands of clones; 70% to 90% are singletons. General study points: It should be noted that donors were predominantly white British and more often female, and clonal diversity was possibly underestimated.

The genes are TRBV2 and TRBJ1-5; possibly TRBD1 for D (5 bases). The sample was peripheral blood, taken on day 0 of AZD1222 vaccination. The clonotype comes from an adult in good health. The CDR3: CASVKGPGNQPQHF. CDR3 bases: TGTGCCAGCGTAAAGGGACCTGGAAATCAGCCCCAGCATTTT. The whole variable domain, remainder taken from reference TRBV2 and TRBJ1-5, is EPEVTQTPSHQVTQMGQEVILRCVPISNHLYFYWYRQILGQKVEFLVSFYNNEISEKSEIFDDQFSVERPDGSNFTLKIRSTKLEDSAMYFCASVKGPGNQPQHFGDGTRLSIL.